This T cell receptor beta chain was identified in a study of blood T cell repertoires in COVID-19. Study summary: Samples of COVID-19 (acute and convalescent) were obtained from the United States, Italy and Spain.

This CDR3 is 14 amino acids long. In the source study's methods: The assay estimated nucleated cells by amplifying reference gene primers. Assay: immunoSEQ multiplex PCR; the TCRdb copy retains only in-frame clones and omits some. D and trimming come from the DNA, and the V and J calls and clone size come from that table. The sample comprises around 310,000 clones, 90% of which are singletons, and approximately 0.98% rests with the top ten. This receptor was identified in a woman aged 40-49 years with COVID-19, enrolled during active disease. Sequenced input: peripheral blood. The rearrangement links TRBV21-1 to TRBJ1-1. TRBV21-1 is a pseudogene segment. This CDR3 reads CASSLRGRRAEAFF. The CDR3 DNA reads as TGTGCCAGCAGCCTTCGAGGTCGACGGGCTGAAGCTTTCTTT.